The present entry profiles one T cell receptor (beta chain) with its context. The sample comes from a study of cytomegalovirus exposure and HLA in healthy donors. The PCR made use of 60 Vbeta and 13 Jbeta primers. Clones were read by immunoSEQ multiplex PCR, and TCRdb kept only the in-frame ones, dropping some. There are about 180,000 clones in the sample; over 75% occur only once, and about 1.9% lies in the top ten. With V trimmed by 3 bases and J by 7 bases, 4 bases remained unmatched. Per germline, CDR1 GTSNPN and CDR2 SVGIG (reference sequence). This CDR3 comprises 12 residues. The TCR originated in a woman aged 30 to 39 in good health and CMV-seronegative. This chain uses TRBV30 with TRBJ1-2; TRBD1 agrees at 8 bases. The sequenced material came from PBMCs. CDR3 nucleotide sequence: TGTGCCTGGAGCGTGGACAGGGCTGGCTACACCTTC. Protein: CAWSVDRAGYTF. Complete variable domain (other parts from reference TRBV30 and TRBJ1-2): SQTIHQWPATLVQPVGSPLSLECTVEGTSNPNLYWYRQAAGRGLQLLFYSVGIGQISSEVPQNLSASRPQDRQFILSSKKLLLSDSGFYLCAWSVDRAGYTFGSGTRLTVV.